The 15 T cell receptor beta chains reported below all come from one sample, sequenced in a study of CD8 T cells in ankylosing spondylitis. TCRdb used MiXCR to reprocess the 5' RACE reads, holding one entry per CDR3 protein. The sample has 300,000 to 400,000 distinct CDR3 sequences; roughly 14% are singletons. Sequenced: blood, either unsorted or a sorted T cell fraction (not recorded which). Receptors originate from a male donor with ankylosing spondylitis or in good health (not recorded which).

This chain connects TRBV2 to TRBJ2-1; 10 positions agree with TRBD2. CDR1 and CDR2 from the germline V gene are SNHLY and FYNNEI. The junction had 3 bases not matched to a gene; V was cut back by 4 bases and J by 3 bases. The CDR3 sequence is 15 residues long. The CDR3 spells CASSGGLAVYNEQFF. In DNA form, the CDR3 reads TGTGCCAGCAGTGGTGGACTAGCGGTCTACAATGAGCAGTTCTTC.

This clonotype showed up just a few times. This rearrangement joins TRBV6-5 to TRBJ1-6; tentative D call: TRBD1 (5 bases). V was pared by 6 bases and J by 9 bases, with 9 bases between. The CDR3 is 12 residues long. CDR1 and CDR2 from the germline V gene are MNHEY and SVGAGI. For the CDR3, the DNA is TGTGCCAGCAGGTCCGGGGGTTCACCCCTCCACTTT. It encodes CASRSGGSPLHF.

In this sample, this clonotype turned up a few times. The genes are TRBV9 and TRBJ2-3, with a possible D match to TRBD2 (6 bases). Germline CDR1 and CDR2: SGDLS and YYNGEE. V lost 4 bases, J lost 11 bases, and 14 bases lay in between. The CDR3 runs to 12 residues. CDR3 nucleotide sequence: TGTGCCAGCAGCCCGGGGGACCTCGGGCAGTATTTT. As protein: CASSPGDLGQYF.

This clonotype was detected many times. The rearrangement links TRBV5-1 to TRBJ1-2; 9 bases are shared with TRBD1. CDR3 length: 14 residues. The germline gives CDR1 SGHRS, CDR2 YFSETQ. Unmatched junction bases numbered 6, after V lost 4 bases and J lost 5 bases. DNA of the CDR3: TGCGCCAGCAGCCAGTCGGGACAGGGATATGGCTACACCTTC. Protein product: CASSQSGQGYGYTF. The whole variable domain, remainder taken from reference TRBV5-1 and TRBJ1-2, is KAGVTQTPRYLIKTRGQQVTLSCSPISGHRSVSWYQQTPGQGLQFLFEYFSETQRNKGNFPGRFSGRQFSNSRSEMNVSTLELGDSALYLCASSQSGQGYGYTFGSGTRLTVV.

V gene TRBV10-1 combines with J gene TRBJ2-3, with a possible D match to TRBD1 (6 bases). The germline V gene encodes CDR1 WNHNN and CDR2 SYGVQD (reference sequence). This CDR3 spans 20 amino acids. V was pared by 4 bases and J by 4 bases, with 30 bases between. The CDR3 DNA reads TGCGCCAGCAGTGGATCGGTAACAGGGAGATCCTTACCTGGGCCAGATACGCAGTATTTT. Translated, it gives CASSGSVTGRSLPGPDTQYF.

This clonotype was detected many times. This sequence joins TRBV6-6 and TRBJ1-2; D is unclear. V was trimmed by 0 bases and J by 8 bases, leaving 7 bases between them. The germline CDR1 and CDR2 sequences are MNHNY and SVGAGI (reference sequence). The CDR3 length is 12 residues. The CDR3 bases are TGTGCCAGCAGTTACTCGAAAAGGGGCTACACCTTC. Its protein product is CASSYSKRGYTF.

The CDR3: CSARDLRVGHEQYF. The CDR3 nucleotides are TGCAGTGCTAGAGATTTAAGGGTGGGACACGAGCAGTACTTC. The chain uses TRBV20-1 and TRBJ2-7; D is possibly TRBD1 or TRBD2 (5 bases each). Trimming shortened V by 0 bases and J by 5 bases, and 14 bases separated the two germline ends. CDR3 length: 14 amino acids. Per germline, CDR1 DFQATT and CDR2 SNEGSKA (reference sequence).

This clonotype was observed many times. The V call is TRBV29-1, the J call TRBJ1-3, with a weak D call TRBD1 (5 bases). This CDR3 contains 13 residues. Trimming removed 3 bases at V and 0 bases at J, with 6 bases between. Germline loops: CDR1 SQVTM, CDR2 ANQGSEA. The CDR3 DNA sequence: TGCAGCGTTGACGGGACCTCTGGAAACACCATATATTTT. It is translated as CSVDGTSGNTIYF.

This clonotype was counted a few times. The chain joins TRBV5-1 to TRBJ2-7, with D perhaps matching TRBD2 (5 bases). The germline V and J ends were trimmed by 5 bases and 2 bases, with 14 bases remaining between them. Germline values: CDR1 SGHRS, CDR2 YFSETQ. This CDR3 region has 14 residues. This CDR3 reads CASSYAGEPYEQYF. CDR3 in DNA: TGCGCCAGCAGTTATGCCGGGGAACCCTACGAGCAGTACTTC.

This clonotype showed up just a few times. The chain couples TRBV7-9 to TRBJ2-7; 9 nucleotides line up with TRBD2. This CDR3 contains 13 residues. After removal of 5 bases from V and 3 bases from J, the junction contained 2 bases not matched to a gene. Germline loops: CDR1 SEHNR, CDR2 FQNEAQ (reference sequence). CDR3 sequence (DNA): TGTGCCAGCAGCGCTAGCGGGGTCTACGAGCAGTACTTC. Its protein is CASSASGVYEQYF.

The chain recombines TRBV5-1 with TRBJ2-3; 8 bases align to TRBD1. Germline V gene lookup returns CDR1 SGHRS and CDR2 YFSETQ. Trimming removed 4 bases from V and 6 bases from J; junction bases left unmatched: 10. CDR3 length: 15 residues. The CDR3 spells CASSGQGQTRDTQYF. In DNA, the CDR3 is TGCGCCAGCAGCGGACAGGGTCAAACGAGGGATACGCAGTATTTT.

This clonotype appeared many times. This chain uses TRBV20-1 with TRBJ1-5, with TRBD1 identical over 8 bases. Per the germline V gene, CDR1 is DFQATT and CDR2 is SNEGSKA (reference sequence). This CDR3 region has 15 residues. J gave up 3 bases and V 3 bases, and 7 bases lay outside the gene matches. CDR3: CSASPGGFPNQPQHF. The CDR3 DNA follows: TGCAGTGCTAGTCCAGGGGGCTTCCCCAATCAGCCCCAGCATTTT.

CDR3 amino acids: CASSLSLGGPLHF. DNA for the CDR3: TGTGCCAGCAGTTTGTCCCTCGGGGGGCCCCTCCACTTT. The V call is TRBV12-3 or TRBV12-4, the J call TRBJ1-6; D is possibly TRBD1 (5 bases). The CDR3 extends over 13 amino acids. The V end was cut by 3 bases, the J end by 13 bases, with 13 bases between.

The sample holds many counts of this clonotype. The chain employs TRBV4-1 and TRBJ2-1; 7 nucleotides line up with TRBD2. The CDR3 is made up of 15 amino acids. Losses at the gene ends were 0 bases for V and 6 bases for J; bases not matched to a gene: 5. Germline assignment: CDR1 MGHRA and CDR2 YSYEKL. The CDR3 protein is CASSQERGNRNEQFF. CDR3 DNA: TGCGCCAGCAGCCAAGAGCGGGGGAATCGCAATGAGCAGTTCTTC.

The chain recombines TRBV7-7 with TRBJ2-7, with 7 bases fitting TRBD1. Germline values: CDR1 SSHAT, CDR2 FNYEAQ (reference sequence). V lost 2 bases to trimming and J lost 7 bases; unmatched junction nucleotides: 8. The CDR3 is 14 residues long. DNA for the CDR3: TGTGCCAGCAGCTTAAAAGAGGGGGCAGGGGAGCAGTACTTC. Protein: CASSLKEGAGEQYF.